Presented here are 3 T cell receptor beta chains from one specimen sequenced in a study of cytomegalovirus exposure and HLA in healthy donors. The assay was immunoSEQ multiplex PCR, and TCRdb's table has in-frame clones only and misses some. The top ten clones hold roughly 4.4% of a sample with tens of thousands of clones, approximately 94% of them seen once. Sequences were obtained from PBMCs. These receptor sequences come from a man between 18 and 29 years old in good health and CMV-seropositive.

The rearrangement joins TRBV4-1 to TRBJ1-5; TRBD1 agrees at 7 bases. The CDR3 sequence is 14 residues long. Germline values: CDR1 MGHRA, CDR2 YSYEKL. The V gene end was trimmed by 4 bases and the J gene end by 4 bases; junction bases not matched to a gene: 4. The CDR3 protein is CASSPRQGNQPQHF. For the CDR3, the DNA is TGCGCCAGCAGCCCCCGACAGGGTAATCAGCCCCAGCATTTT.

This clone came up once. This chain connects TRBV6-1 to TRBJ2-2; TRBD2 is a possible D gene (6 bases). V was pared by 7 bases and J by 6 bases, with 18 bases between. Germline CDR1 and CDR2: MNHNS and SASEGT. CDR3 length equals 15 residues. CDR3 region: CASTIWGVGAGELFF. CDR3 coding DNA: TGTGCCAGCACTATTTGGGGGGTAGGGGCCGGGGAGCTGTTTTTT.

The J gene is TRBJ2-4, the V gene TRBV28, with D tentatively TRBD1 (6 bases). Germline CDR1 is MDHEN and CDR2 is SYDVKM. With 8 bases removed from V and 0 bases from J, the gap between germline ends came to 11 bases. The CDR3 extends over 14 amino acids. The CDR3 is CASLTGLAKNIQYF. Written as DNA, the CDR3 is TGTGCCAGCTTGACAGGTCTAGCCAAAAACATTCAGTACTTC.